This record looks at one T cell receptor beta chain sequence and its context. Healthy Caucasians supplied all donations. These data are taken from a study of identical twins. This CDR3 contains 15 residues. Germline loops: CDR1 SGHDT, CDR2 YYEEEE. Trimming removed 1 base at V and 7 bases at J, with 15 bases between. Template switching added a universal primer site; cDNA carried unique molecular identifiers. MiXCR, applied by TCRdb to the 5' RACE reads, yields one record per CDR3 protein. Among a few hundred thousand distinct CDR3 sequences listed, roughly an eighth were seen once. These data also featured in a second study, about yellow fever vaccine responses in identical twins.

This clonotype originated in a young woman in good health. This chain uses TRBV5-6 with TRBJ2-1, with D tentatively TRBD1 or TRBD2 (6 bases each). Sequencing used CD4+ T cells sorted from blood. The CDR3 protein is CASSLPSGARNEQFF. CDR3 DNA: TGTGCCAGCAGCTTGCCCTCGGGGGCGCGAAATGAGCAGTTCTTC.